These 13 T cell receptor beta chains share one sample of origin, sequenced in a study of shared clonotypes between healthy human individuals. Sequencing was performed with immunoSEQ multiplex PCR; in TCRdb, only in-frame clones are kept and a portion is missing. The sample contains 2 million to 2.5 million clones, almost 96% of which appear only once. The sequencing sample was made of naive CD4+ T cells sorted from blood. Subset reported: CD45RA+ positively selected. These receptors came from a man aged 18 to 29 in good health.

The rearrangement uses TRBV4-3 and TRBJ1-4; possible D gene TRBD1, 6 bases. Germline V CDR1 and CDR2: LGHNA, YSLEER. This CDR3 is built from 16 residues. Trimming pared 0 bases from V and 7 bases from J, leaving 15 bases between. The CDR3 sequence: CASSQDPAKGGEKLFF. CDR3 coding DNA: TGCGCCAGCAGCCAAGATCCCGCCAAGGGGGGTGAAAAACTGTTTTTT.

V and J are TRBV2 and TRBJ1-5, with D possibly TRBD1 on 5 matching bases. Per the germline V gene, CDR1 is SNHLY and CDR2 is FYNNEI. The CDR3 spans 15 residues. Trimming stripped 3 bases from V and 0 bases from J, with 9 bases between. The chain's CDR3 is CASSEGRTSNQPQHF. The CDR3 nucleotides read TGTGCCAGCAGTGAGGGACGGACTAGCAATCAGCCCCAGCATTTT.

The J gene is TRBJ1-5, the V gene TRBV30, with D unclear. Trimming shortened V by 0 bases and J by 5 bases, and 11 bases separated the two germline ends. This CDR3 comprises 14 residues. Looked up from germline, CDR1 is GTSNPN and CDR2 is SVGIG (reference sequence). CDR3: CAWSVKTPDQPQHF. In DNA form, the CDR3 reads TGTGCCTGGAGTGTGAAGACCCCTGATCAGCCCCAGCATTTT.

This clone was observed a single time. The genes are TRBV5-1 and TRBJ1-1; TRBD1 might be the D (5 bases). CDR3 length equals 14 residues. Germline V gene data show CDR1 as SGHRS and CDR2 as YFSETQ. Trimming cost V 1 base and J 2 bases, with 9 bases left between them. CDR3 DNA sequence: TGCGCCAGCAGCTTGTTTGGGGGTAACACTGAAGCTTTCTTT. Translating gives CASSLFGGNTEAFF. Full variable domain (outside the CDR3, taken from reference TRBV5-1 and TRBJ1-1): KAGVTQTPRYLIKTRGQQVTLSCSPISGHRSVSWYQQTPGQGLQFLFEYFSETQRNKGNFPGRFSGRQFSNSRSEMNVSTLELGDSALYLCASSLFGGNTEAFFGQGTRLTVV.

The genes are TRBV7-9 and TRBJ1-1, with D possibly TRBD1 on 5 matching bases. Trimming removed 1 base at V and 5 bases at J, with 14 bases between. CDR3 length equals 15 residues. Germline assignment: CDR1 SEHNR and CDR2 FQNEAQ (reference sequence). This chain's CDR3 is CASSLGPGLPTEAFF. The CDR3 coding sequence is TGTGCCAGCAGCTTAGGCCCGGGACTGCCTACTGAAGCTTTCTTT.

The CDR3 DNA reads TGCGCCAGCAGCCAAGGACAGGGGGCCTACGAGCAGTACTTC. It translates to CASSQGQGAYEQYF. The rearrangement links TRBV4-3 to TRBJ2-7, with TRBD1 matching 9 bases. The CDR3 is 14 amino acids. V lost 1 base to trimming and J lost 2 bases; unmatched junction nucleotides: 0. Germline V gene lookup returns CDR1 LGHNA and CDR2 YSLEER.

This chain connects TRBV28 to TRBJ1-1; maybe TRBD1 (6 bases). CDR1 is MDHEN and CDR2 is SYDVKM in the germline V gene. Deletions cut 6 bases from V and 10 bases from J, with 12 bases between. The CDR3 has 11 amino acids. The CDR3 sequence: CASSRGRGAFF. The CDR3 DNA reads TGTGCCAGCAGCCGGGGGCGCGGAGCTTTCTTT.

The chain combines TRBV30 with TRBJ2-1, with 11 positions matching TRBD1. The length of the CDR3 is 14 residues. CDR1 is GTSNPN, CDR2 SVGIG, per germline (reference sequence). J was trimmed by 8 bases and V by 2 bases; bases with no gene match: 5. The CDR3 DNA reads TGTGCCTGGAGTCCGGGACAGGGGGGGGATGAGCAGTTCTTC. It is translated as CAWSPGQGGDEQFF.

The rearrangement links TRBV19 to TRBJ2-5; TRBD2 matches 12 bases. The germline gives CDR1 LNHDA, CDR2 SQIVND (reference sequence). The CDR3 runs 15 residues. The ends lost 4 bases at V and 5 bases at J; junction bases unmatched: 5. CDR3: CASSTLAGGGETQYF. The CDR3 DNA follows: TGTGCCAGTAGTACGCTAGCGGGAGGGGGTGAGACCCAGTACTTC. The variable domain in full, with the rest retrieved from reference TRBV19 and TRBJ2-5, is DGGITQSPKYLFRKEGQNVTLSCEQNLNHDAMYWYRQDPGQGLRLIYYSQIVNDFQKGDIAEGYSVSREKKESFPLTVTSAQKNPTAFYLCASSTLAGGGETQYFGPGTRLLVL.

The V and J genes are TRBV7-2 and TRBJ2-1, with a weak D call TRBD1 (5 bases). CDR3 length: 13 amino acids. CDR1 SGHTA and CDR2 FQGNSA come from the germline V gene. Trimming cost V 4 bases and J 6 bases, with 10 bases left between them. CDR3 DNA sequence: TGTGCCAGCAGCTCTTGGGGCAGCAATGAGCAGTTCTTC. This codes for CASSSWGSNEQFF.

This chain uses TRBV11-2 with TRBJ2-1, with a possible D match to TRBD2 (5 bases). CDR3 length: 16 residues. CDR1 is SGHAT and CDR2 is FQNNGV in the germline V gene. The V and J ends lost 4 bases and 3 bases respectively, with 16 bases between them. The chain's CDR3 is CASSSTQRRLYNEQFF. CDR3 sequence (DNA): TGTGCCAGCAGCTCTACTCAGCGGCGCCTCTACAATGAGCAGTTCTTC.

The chain links TRBV5-4 to TRBJ2-5, with 14 bases matching TRBD2. With 2 bases clipped from V and 4 bases from J, the junction kept 7 bases outside the gene matches. Germline V gene data show CDR1 as SGHNT and CDR2 as YYREEE (reference sequence). CDR3 length: 17 residues. The CDR3 region is CASSFGGLAGEGETQYF. As DNA, the CDR3 is TGTGCCAGCAGCTTCGGGGGACTAGCGGGGGAGGGAGAGACCCAGTACTTC.

The rearrangement uses TRBV5-6 and TRBJ1-5; D might be TRBD1 (5 bases). Between the trimmed V and J ends, which lost 1 base and 0 bases, there was a span of 8 bases. CDR3 length equals 15 residues. CDR1 SGHDT and CDR2 YYEEEE come from the germline V gene. The CDR3 DNA follows: TGTGCCAGCAGCTTGTGGGGGGATAGCAATCAGCCCCAGCATTTT. Its translation is CASSLWGDSNQPQHF.